At least ten counts were recorded for the clone carrying this T cell receptor (beta chain). Antigen specificity is unknown. The template was RNA from unsorted bulk tissue. The library came from three nested PCR rounds adapted from ARM-PCR protocols. Each CDR3 protein is one row after TCRdb ran MiXCR on the multiplex PCR reads. The sample contains around 99,000 distinct CDR3 sequences, 60% to 80% of which appear only once. CDR1 and CDR2 from the germline V gene are DFQATT and SNEGSKA (reference sequence). Trimming at V came to 6 bases and at J to 5 bases, leaving 12 bases not matched to a gene. The length of the CDR3 is 15 residues. The sample comes from a study of tumor and adjacent non-tumor tissue in lung cancer. Study information: Histology: about 13 adenocarcinoma, a couple of squamous cell carcinoma, 1 small cell lung cancer.

Study-wide results and limits: In normal lung, the top 100 clones were significantly more dominant than in tumor. Significantly higher TCR diversity was found in tumor than normal lung.

V is TRBV20-1 and J is TRBJ1-4, with TRBD1 identical over 7 bases. Sample: lung tumor tissue. The sequence was obtained from a woman aged 60 to 75 with non-small cell lung cancer. CDR3 residues: CSAARPGQRNEKLFF. The CDR3 nucleotides are TGCAGTGCCGCTAGGCCGGGACAGAGAAATGAAAAACTGTTTTTT.